The 12 T cell receptor beta chains below were found in one sample sequenced in a study of PD-1 blockade in classical Hodgkin lymphoma. Libraries were prepared by immunoSEQ multiplex PCR; TCRdb keeps only in-frame clonotypes and omits some of them. This sample has tens of thousands of clones, with around 89% found just once. Each and every patient relapsed after autologous stem cell transplantation, and patients got differing brentuximab vedotin exposure. The sample was peripheral blood mononuclear cells (PBMCs), taken at baseline. These receptors were obtained from a human donor with classical Hodgkin lymphoma.

The V gene is TRBV30, the J gene TRBJ1-3; D ambiguous. Germline V gene sequence: CDR1 GTSNPN, CDR2 SVGIG (reference sequence). This CDR3 comprises 14 residues. Trimming cost V 3 bases and J 0 bases, with 9 bases left between them. CDR3 region: CAWRTGISGNTIYF. The CDR3 nucleotides read TGTGCCTGGAGGACCGGGATCTCTGGAAACACCATATATTTT.

This chain uses TRBV6-1 with TRBJ1-5; D is unclear. Germline CDR1 is MNHNS and CDR2 is SASEGT. The V end was cut by 7 bases, the J end by 0 bases, with 13 bases between. The CDR3 totals 15 residues. For the CDR3, the DNA is TGTGCCAGCACGCGCCAGGAATATAGCAATCAGCCCCAGCATTTT. Encoded protein: CASTRQEYSNQPQHF.

This clone occurred a few times. J is TRBJ1-5 and V is TRBV6-5, with TRBD1 matching 7 bases. This CDR3 is 14 amino acids long. V gave up 4 bases and J gave up 5 bases; unmatched junction bases: 5. Germline-derived CDR1 and CDR2 are MNHEY and SVGAGI. CDR3 loop: CASSLTGKDQPQHF. The CDR3 nucleotides are TGTGCCAGCAGTTTGACAGGGAAAGATCAGCCCCAGCATTTT.

The rearrangement uses TRBV28 and TRBJ1-5, with D possibly TRBD1 on 6 matching bases. V was trimmed by 5 bases and J by 5 bases, leaving 22 bases between them. The CDR3 covers 17 residues. The germline V gene encodes CDR1 MDHEN and CDR2 SYDVKM. CDR3 loop: CASSIRAGGGLDQPQHF. In DNA form, the CDR3 reads TGTGCCAGCAGTATCCGCGCAGGTGGGGGCTTGGATCAGCCCCAGCATTTT.

The V call is TRBV27, the J call TRBJ1-5; D gene unclear. V gave up 5 bases and J gave up 2 bases, with 7 bases separating them. Germline V gene lookup returns CDR1 MNHEY and CDR2 SMNVEV (reference sequence). The CDR3 has 13 residues. CDR3 sequence: CASSPPGNQPQHF. The DNA of the CDR3 is TGTGCCAGCAGTCCCCCGGGCAATCAGCCCCAGCATTTT.

V gene TRBV10-1 combines with J gene TRBJ1-6; 7 positions match TRBD1. Germline V lookup: CDR1 WNHNN, CDR2 SYGVQD (reference sequence). Trimming cost V 6 bases and J 9 bases; bases outside gene matches: 11. CDR3 length equals 15 residues. CDR3 loop: CASRVTGLGISPLHF. The CDR3 DNA reads TGCGCCAGCAGAGTGACAGGGCTCGGTATTTCACCCCTCCACTTT.

CDR3 protein: CASSLTGGGKETQYF. For the CDR3, the DNA is TGTGCCAGCAGTTTAACTGGGGGGGGGAAAGAGACCCAGTACTTC. The chain is built from TRBV6-5 and TRBJ2-5; 7 bases map to TRBD2. This CDR3 region has 15 residues. CDR1 is MNHEY, CDR2 SVGAGI, per germline. Germline trimming cut 4 bases from V and 3 bases from J; bases unmatched to any gene: 8.

This sequence joins TRBV4-1 and TRBJ1-2, with 8 bases matching TRBD1. This CDR3 is 15 amino acids long. Trimming cost V 3 bases and J 5 bases; bases outside gene matches: 8. CDR1 MGHRA and CDR2 YSYEKL come from the germline V gene. This chain's CDR3 is CASSQLDRATYGYTF. DNA for the CDR3: TGCGCCAGCAGCCAGCTGGACAGGGCCACATATGGCTACACCTTC.

For the CDR3, the DNA is TGTGCCAGCAGACTGTACGTGAACACTGAAGCTTTCTTT. The encoded protein is CASRLYVNTEAFF. The rearrangement uses TRBV6-5 and TRBJ1-1, with D unclear. V shed 6 bases and J shed 0 bases, with 8 bases lying between them. Germline CDR1 and CDR2: MNHEY and SVGAGI. CDR3 length: 13 amino acids.

This sequence joins TRBV6-6 and TRBJ1-5; D ambiguous. V was trimmed by 2 bases and J by 3 bases, leaving 8 bases between them. The CDR3 spans 14 residues. Germline CDR1 and CDR2: MNHNY and SVGAGI (reference sequence). This CDR3 reads CASSYQVSNQPQHF. CDR3 coding DNA: TGTGCCAGCAGTTACCAAGTTTCCAATCAGCCCCAGCATTTT.

As for this clone: At the DNA level, this CDR3 is encoded by other sequences in the same sample as well. The chain links TRBV4-1 to TRBJ1-2; D is uncertain. The V end lost 0 bases, the J end lost 4 bases, and 12 bases lay between the germline ends. CDR1 and CDR2 from the germline V gene are MGHRA and YSYEKL. The CDR3 extends over 15 amino acids. CDR3 protein: CASSQDPISSYGYTF. As DNA, the CDR3 is TGCGCCAGCAGCCAAGACCCTATTTCTAGCTATGGCTACACCTTC.

V and J are TRBV5-1 and TRBJ1-5; unclear D gene. The germline V gene encodes CDR1 SGHRS and CDR2 YFSETQ. The V end was cut by 2 bases, the J end by 1 base, with 10 bases between. The length of the CDR3 is 15 residues. The CDR3 region has the DNA TGCGCCAGCAGCTTCTTCCCCGGGAGCAATCAGCCCCAGCATTTT. This translates into CASSFFPGSNQPQHF.